This TCR beta chain was found in a study of cytomegalovirus exposure and HLA in healthy donors. Whole-study context: HLA-typed donors were the source of some 80 million unique TCRs, which an early data release held.

In germline, CDR1 is SEHNR, CDR2 FQNEAQ (reference sequence). The CDR3 is 15 amino acids. Trimming stripped 1 base from V and 1 base from J, with 10 bases between. In the PCR, 60 Vbeta and 13 Jbeta primers were used. Profiled with immunoSEQ multiplex PCR; TCRdb holds only in-frame clones, not every one. The data show some 120,000 clones, 75% to 85% seen once. Sequenced sample: PBMCs. The chain joins TRBV7-9 to TRBJ1-1; D call uncertain. The source is a man between 35 and 55 years old in good health and CMV-seronegative. The CDR3 reads CASSLVGAANTEAFF. DNA of the CDR3: TGTGCCAGCAGCTTAGTTGGAGCGGCGAACACTGAAGCTTTCTTT.